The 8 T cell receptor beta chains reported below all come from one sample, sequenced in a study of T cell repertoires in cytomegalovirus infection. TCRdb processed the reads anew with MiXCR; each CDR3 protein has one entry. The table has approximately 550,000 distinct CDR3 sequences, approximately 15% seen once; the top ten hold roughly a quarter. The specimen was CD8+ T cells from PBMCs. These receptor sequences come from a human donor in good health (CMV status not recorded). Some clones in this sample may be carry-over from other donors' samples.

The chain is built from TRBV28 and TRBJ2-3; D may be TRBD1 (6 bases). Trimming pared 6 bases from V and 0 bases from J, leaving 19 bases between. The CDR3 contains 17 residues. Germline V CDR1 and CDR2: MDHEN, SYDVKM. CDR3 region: CASSTARDITSTDTQYF. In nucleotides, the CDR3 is TGTGCCAGCAGCACAGCCCGGGACATAACTAGCACAGATACGCAGTATTTT.

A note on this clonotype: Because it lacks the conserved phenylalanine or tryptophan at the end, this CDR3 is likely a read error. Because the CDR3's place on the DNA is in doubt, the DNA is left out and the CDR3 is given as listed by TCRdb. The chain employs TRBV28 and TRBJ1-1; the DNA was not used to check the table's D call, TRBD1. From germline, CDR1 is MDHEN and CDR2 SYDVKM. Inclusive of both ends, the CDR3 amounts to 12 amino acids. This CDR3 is CASGPQGQGPPG.

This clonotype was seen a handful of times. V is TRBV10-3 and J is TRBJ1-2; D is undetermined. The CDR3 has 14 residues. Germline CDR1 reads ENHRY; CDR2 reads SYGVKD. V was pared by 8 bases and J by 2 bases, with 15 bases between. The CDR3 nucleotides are TGTGCCATCCTCGCCCTGGGAGGGAACTATGGCTACACCTTC. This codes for CAILALGGNYGYTF.

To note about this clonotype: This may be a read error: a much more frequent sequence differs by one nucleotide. DNA of the CDR3: TGTGCCAGCAGGTTACAGGGATCCACTGAAGCTTTCTTT. This codes for CASRLQGSTEAFF. J is TRBJ1-1 and V is TRBV7-6; possibly TRBD1 for D (6 bases). The CDR3 contains 13 residues. The V gene lost 6 bases and the J gene lost 4 bases, with 12 bases spanning the gap. The germline CDR1 and CDR2 sequences are SGHVS and FNYEAQ.

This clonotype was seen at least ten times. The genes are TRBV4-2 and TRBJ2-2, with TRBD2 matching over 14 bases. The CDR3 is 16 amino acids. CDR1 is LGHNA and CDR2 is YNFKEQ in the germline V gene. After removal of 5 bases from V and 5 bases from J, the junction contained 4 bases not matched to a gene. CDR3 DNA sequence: TGTGCCAGCAGCTCCAGACTAGCGGGAGGGACCGGGGAGCTGTTTTTT. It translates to CASSSRLAGGTGELFF.

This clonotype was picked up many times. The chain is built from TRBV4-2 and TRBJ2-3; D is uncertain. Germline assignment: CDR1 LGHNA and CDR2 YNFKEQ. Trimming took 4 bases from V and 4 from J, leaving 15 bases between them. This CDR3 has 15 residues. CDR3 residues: CASSLAPNGPDTQYF. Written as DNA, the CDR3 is TGTGCCAGCAGCCTGGCCCCGAACGGCCCAGATACGCAGTATTTT.

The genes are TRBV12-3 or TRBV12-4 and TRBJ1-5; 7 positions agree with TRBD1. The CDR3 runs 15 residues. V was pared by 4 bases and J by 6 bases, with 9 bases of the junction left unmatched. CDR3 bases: TGTGCCAGCAGTTCTGCGGACAGGAGGGGTCAGCCCCAGCATTTT. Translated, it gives CASSSADRRGQPQHF.

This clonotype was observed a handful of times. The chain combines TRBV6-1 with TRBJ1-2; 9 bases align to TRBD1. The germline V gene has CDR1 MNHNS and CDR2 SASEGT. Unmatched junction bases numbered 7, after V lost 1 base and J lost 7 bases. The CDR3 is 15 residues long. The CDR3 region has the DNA TGTGCCAGCAGTGAAGTGGGGACAGGGTGGAGTGGCTACACCTTC. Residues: CASSEVGTGWSGYTF.